Listed below are T cell receptor beta chains from one sample, sequenced in a study of T cells in Graves' hyperthyroidism and ophthalmopathy. In TCRdb, the multiplex PCR reads were re-called with MiXCR into one record per CDR3 protein. The sample has about 600,000 distinct CDR3 sequences, approximately 15% seen once. Sequencing used blood. Receptors originate from a woman in her forties or fifties with Graves' ophthalmopathy. The CDR3 runs from the conserved cysteine through the conserved F or W.

J gene | V gene | CDR3 protein
TRBJ2-5 | TRBV10-3 | CAITSGTGGLKTQYF
TRBJ1-2 | TRBV4-1 | CASSQDRAATDGYTF
TRBJ2-1 | TRBV5-1 | CASSRTSGRVSEQFF
TRBJ2-7 | TRBV29-1 | CSVEADRGETYEQYF
TRBJ1-2 | TRBV19 | CASRGVNYGYTF
TRBJ1-5 | TRBV30 | CAWTKTGMQFQPQHF
TRBJ2-2 | TRBV19 | CASSSAGELFF
TRBJ2-2 | TRBV27 | CASSSGQIIMNTGELFF
TRBJ2-7 | TRBV7-2 | CASSLGGTGGEQYF
TRBJ2-2 | TRBV30 | CAWSVRVGELFF
TRBJ1-6 | TRBV28 | CASSKTLGGVNSPLHF
TRBJ2-1 | TRBV27 | CASSAVAGYNEQFF
TRBJ2-1 | TRBV7-9 | CASSQVGQGYNEQFF
TRBJ1-2 | TRBV5-6 | CASSYSPGQLNYGYTF
TRBJ1-3 | TRBV7-9 | CASSLVLARHRSGNTIYF
TRBJ2-3 | TRBV27 | CASKLAGGLGTDTQYF
TRBJ2-1 | TRBV20-1 | CSAIDRTSGSYNEQFF
TRBJ2-7 | TRBV5-1 | CASKGPNRGQQYF
TRBJ2-1 | TRBV29-1 | CSATGEWFNEQFF
TRBJ2-1 | TRBV6-5 | CASSYNLASSYNEQFF
TRBJ1-3 | TRBV20-1 | CSARHQGAVGNTIYF
TRBJ1-2 | TRBV7-8 | CASSLGSTGANYGYTF
TRBJ2-2 | TRBV7-6 | CASSTPPGGPTNTGELFF
TRBJ2-1 | TRBV29-1 | CSVGLAGGTYNEQFF
TRBJ2-7 | TRBV29-1 | CSVDGTGEAYEQYF
TRBJ2-1 | TRBV6-2/TRBV6-3 | CASSHSGEQFF
TRBJ1-4 | TRBV2 | CASSEGPPEKLFF
TRBJ2-1 | TRBV28 | CAISRGSQYNEQFF
TRBJ2-7 | TRBV7-8 | CASSPSGRAGQQYF
TRBJ2-7 | TRBV6-1 | CASSLDRGITYEQYF
TRBJ1-3 | TRBV28 | CASSLLALQGNTIYF
TRBJ2-1 | TRBV28 | CASSPLRTSGSREQFF
TRBJ2-1 | TRBV4-1 | CASSQFSSGSYNEQFF
TRBJ2-7 | TRBV20-1 | CSARGTSGSSYEQYF
TRBJ2-1 | TRBV28 | CASSSTGTEYNEQFF
TRBJ2-7 | TRBV28 | CASNPSGYTYEQYF
TRBJ1-1 | TRBV7-9 | CASSLGEAEAFF
TRBJ2-3 | TRBV6-1 | CASSGPEAQYF
TRBJ2-5 | TRBV3-1 | CASSQDMETQYF
TRBJ2-7 | TRBV7-2 | CASSPVEAGGLEQYF
TRBJ2-3 | TRBV14 | CASSQEFGSTDTQYF
TRBJ2-2 | TRBV4-3 | CASSQGLAGVFGELFF
TRBJ2-2 | TRBV10-3 | CARRQDRTGELFF
TRBJ2-1 | TRBV10-3 | CAIRGLGGGKNEQFF
TRBJ2-5 | TRBV28 | CASSLTGGFQETQYF
TRBJ2-1 | TRBV28 | CASVGAFETYNEQFF